The source of this T cell receptor (beta chain) is a study of T-cell memory formation after mild COVID-19. Trimming took 5 bases from V and 5 from J; bases not matched to a gene: 12. The CDR3 loop spans 16 amino acids. In germline, CDR1 is SGHRS, CDR2 YFSETQ. This clonotype was found a few times. TCRdb reprocessed the 5' RACE reads via MiXCR and lists one record per CDR3 protein. In the table there are around 500,000 distinct CDR3 sequences, approximately 18% of which are singletons. Sequenced input: PBMCs or a T cell subset sorted from them (not recorded which). The TCR sequence derives from an adult woman who had mild COVID-19 (a few samples of this study predate the infection). Cell type and time point are not known. V usage is TRBV5-1 and J usage is TRBJ2-1, with 8 bases identical to TRBD2. The CDR3 loop is CASSLLAANINNEQFF. CDR3 coding DNA: TGCGCCAGCAGTTTACTAGCGGCCAATATAAACAATGAGCAGTTCTTC.